This T cell receptor beta chain was sequenced for a study of cytomegalovirus exposure and HLA in healthy donors. Study results and caveats: Later analysis showed TCR association rates varying by HLA locus, highest for DRB1 and lowest for HLA-C. Available immune exposure information was restricted to CMV serostatus only.

This CDR3 comprises 15 residues. The germline V gene has CDR1 SGHAT and CDR2 FQNNGV. V was pared by 2 bases and J by 3 bases, with 13 bases between. PCR primers comprised 60 Vbeta and 13 Jbeta primers. Here immunoSEQ multiplex PCR was the method, and the copy in TCRdb shows in-frame clones only, minus some. In the table there are about 170,000 clones, around 78% of which are singletons. Comments on this clone: The antigen remains undetermined.

The sequence was obtained from a woman in her forties or fifties in good health and CMV-seropositive. The sample consisted of PBMCs. The rearrangement uses TRBV11-2 and TRBJ2-5; TRBD1 might be the D (6 bases). CDR3 nucleotide sequence: TGTGCCAGCAGCTTATGGGCAGGGGCGGAAGAGACCCAGTACTTC. Its protein product is CASSLWAGAEETQYF.